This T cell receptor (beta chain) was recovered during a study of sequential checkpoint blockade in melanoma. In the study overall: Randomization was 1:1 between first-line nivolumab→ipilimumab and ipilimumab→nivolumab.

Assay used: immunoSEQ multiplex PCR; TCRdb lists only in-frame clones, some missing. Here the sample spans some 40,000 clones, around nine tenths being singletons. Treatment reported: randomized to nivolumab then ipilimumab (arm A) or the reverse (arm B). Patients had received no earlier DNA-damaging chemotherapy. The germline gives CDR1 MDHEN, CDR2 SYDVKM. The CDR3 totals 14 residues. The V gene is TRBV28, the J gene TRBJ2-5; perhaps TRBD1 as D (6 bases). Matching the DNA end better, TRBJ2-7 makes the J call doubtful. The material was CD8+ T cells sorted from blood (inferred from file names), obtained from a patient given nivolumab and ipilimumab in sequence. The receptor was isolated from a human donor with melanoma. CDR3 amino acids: CASSPGVVYDEQYF. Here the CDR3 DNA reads TGTGCCAGCAGCCCAGGGGTGGTATACGACGAGCAGTACTTC.